The rows below give T cell receptor beta chains drawn from one sample of a study of cytomegalovirus exposure and HLA in healthy donors. Profiling relied on immunoSEQ multiplex PCR, and the TCRdb table lists in-frame clones only, not all of them. The listing contains tens of thousands of clones. The sequenced sample was PBMCs. Every receptor here comes from a man between 18 and 35 years old in good health and CMV-seropositive. Each CDR3 is given with its conserved first and last residue. The D gene is left open where the match is weak.

v_gene	j_gene	d_gene	CDR3aa	CDR3nt
TRBV2	TRBJ2-2	TRBD2	CASSLTSGTNTGELFF	TGTGCCAGCAGCCTTACTAGCGGAACGAACACCGGGGAGCTGTTTTTT
TRBV5-6	TRBJ2-3	NA	CASSYGSGWADTQYF	TGTGCCAGCAGCTACGGGTCAGGGTGGGCAGATACGCAGTATTTT
TRBV9	TRBJ2-1	TRBD1	CASSGGQGKNEQFF	TGTGCCAGCAGCGGGGGACAGGGAAAGAATGAGCAGTTCTTC
TRBV11-2	TRBJ2-7	NA	CASSPLRLSLSQSYEQYF	TGTGCCAGCAGCCCGCTGAGGCTATCACTCAGTCAGTCCTACGAGCAGTACTTC
TRBV6-5	TRBJ1-5	NA	CASSYSSSNQPQHF	TGTGCCAGCAGTTACTCGAGTAGCAATCAGCCCCAGCATTTT
TRBV27	TRBJ1-1	NA	CASSPGGNTEAFF	TGTGCCAGCAGTCCCGGGGGGAACACTGAAGCTTTCTTT
TRBV9	TRBJ1-6	TRBD1	CASSVGRTGNSPLHF	TGTGCCAGCAGCGTAGGTCGGACAGGCAATTCACCCCTCCACTTT
TRBV5-4	TRBJ2-3	NA	CASSLLDTQYF	TGTGCCAGCAGCTTACTAGATACGCAGTATTTT
TRBV6-1	TRBJ1-5	NA	CASSAEGGSNQPQHF	TGTGCCAGCAGTGCGGAGGGAGGTAGCAATCAGCCCCAGCATTTT
TRBV14	TRBJ1-1	NA	CASTKGVIFQGWAFF	TGTGCCAGCACCAAGGGAGTTATATTTCAGGGGTGGGCTTTCTTT
TRBV2	TRBJ2-7	TRBD2	CASSERAGVSYEQYF	TGTGCCAGCAGTGAAAGAGCGGGAGTCTCCTACGAGCAGTACTTC
TRBV9	TRBJ1-2	TRBD1	CASSAPPGTGHNYGYTF	TGTGCCAGCAGCGCGCCTCCCGGGACAGGGCATAACTATGGCTACACCTTC
TRBV15	TRBJ2-3	TRBD2	CATSRTSGSADTQYF	TGTGCCACCAGCAGAACTAGCGGGAGCGCAGATACGCAGTATTTT
TRBV28	TRBJ1-1	TRBD1	CASRTNRDRGLKSNTEAFF	TGTGCCAGCCGCACCAACCGGGACAGGGGGCTTAAATCGAACACTGAAGCTTTCTTT
TRBV5-5	TRBJ1-2	TRBD1	CASSLEQGYGYTF	TGTGCCAGCAGCTTGGAACAGGGGTATGGCTACACCTTC
TRBV6-1	TRBJ2-3	NA	CASSEALARDKDF	TGTGCCAGCAGTGAGGCGCTAGCCCGGGACAAGGATTTT
TRBV29-1	TRBJ2-5	TRBD1	CSVGTGEETQYF	TGCAGCGTGGGTACAGGGGAAGAGACCCAGTACTTC
TRBV6-6	TRBJ2-1	NA	CASSPLRWDEQFF	TGTGCCAGCAGCCCACTACGTTGGGATGAGCAGTTCTTC
TRBV28	TRBJ2-3	TRBD1	CASRGTGALTDTQYF	TGTGCCAGCAGGGGGACAGGGGCCCTCACAGATACGCAGTATTTT
TRBV28	TRBJ2-7	TRBD1	CASTGQAPYEQYF	TGTGCCAGCACCGGACAGGCCCCCTACGAGCAGTACTTC
TRBV30	TRBJ1-1	NA	CASLQPNTEAFF	TGTGCCTCGCTACAGCCGAACACTGAAGCTTTCTTT
TRBV19	TRBJ1-5	NA	CASSPEGGVSNQPQHF	TGTGCCAGTAGTCCCGAGGGCGGGGTGTCCAATCAGCCCCAGCATTTT
TRBV2	TRBJ2-7	NA	CASSLDWYEQYF	TGTGCCAGCAGTTTGGACTGGTACGAGCAGTACTTC
TRBV4-1	TRBJ2-1	TRBD1	CASSQKTGERNEQFF	TGCGCCAGCAGCCAGAAGACAGGGGAGAGAAATGAGCAGTTCTTC
TRBV11-2	TRBJ2-5	TRBD1	CASSFNRGETQYF	TGTGCCAGCAGCTTCAACAGGGGAGAGACCCAGTACTTC
TRBV28	TRBJ1-3	NA	CASSLSSGVDTIYF	TGTGCCAGCAGTTTGTCATCGGGGGTTGACACCATATATTTT
TRBV5-1	TRBJ2-7	NA	CASSLAVWGQVDEQYF	TGCGCCAGCAGCTTGGCCGTTTGGGGGCAGGTCGACGAGCAGTACTTC
TRBV2	TRBJ2-2	NA	CASRGGTGELFF	TGTGCCAGCAGAGGGGGCACCGGGGAGCTGTTTTTT
TRBV28	TRBJ2-5	TRBD2	CASSPGLAGVWETQYF	TGTGCCAGCAGTCCCGGACTAGCGGGGGTGTGGGAGACCCAGTACTTC
TRBV11-3	TRBJ2-1	NA	CASSPAGRSSYNEQFF	TGTGCCAGCAGTCCCGCAGGGCGTAGCTCCTACAATGAGCAGTTCTTC
TRBV28	TRBJ1-2	NA	CASSLSGGPRGYTF	TGTGCCAGCAGTTTAAGCGGGGGTCCCCGGGGCTACACCTTC
TRBV28	TRBJ1-1	TRBD1	CASSLSLRRAGGTNTEAFF	TGTGCCAGCAGTTTATCCTTGAGACGGGCAGGGGGGACCAACACTGAAGCTTTCTTT
TRBV4-2	TRBJ2-1	NA	CAGSQDPGLGDEQFF	TGTGCCGGCAGCCAAGATCCTGGGCTCGGGGATGAGCAGTTCTTC
TRBV11-1	TRBJ2-1	NA	CASSSSGYNEQFF	TGTGCCAGCAGCTCCTCAGGGTACAATGAGCAGTTCTTC
TRBV28	TRBJ1-2	NA	CASSPATREPYGYTF	TGTGCCAGCAGCCCTGCAACCCGCGAACCCTATGGCTACACCTTC
TRBV19	TRBJ1-6	TRBD1	CASSTGQGDYSPLHF	TGTGCCAGTAGTACCGGACAGGGGGATTACTCACCCCTCCACTTT
TRBV6-1	TRBJ2-7	TRBD1	CASSSGGEYEQYF	TGTGCCAGCAGCTCAGGGGGCGAATACGAGCAGTACTTC
TRBV6-4	TRBJ2-1	NA	CASSDMAESSYNEQFF	TGTGCCAGCAGTGACATGGCGGAGAGCTCCTACAATGAGCAGTTCTTC
TRBV19	TRBJ2-7	TRBD1	CASSTIAGTALEQYF	TGTGCCAGTAGTACAATCGCCGGGACAGCCCTAGAGCAGTACTTC
TRBV6-5	TRBJ1-2	TRBD1	CASSPDRGRLYGYTF	TGTGCCAGCAGTCCCGACAGGGGGCGACTCTATGGCTACACCTTC
TRBV4-1	TRBJ1-2	TRBD1	CASSHPGQGLYGYTF	TGCGCCAGCAGCCACCCCGGACAGGGACTCTATGGCTACACCTTC
TRBV28	TRBJ1-3	NA	CASSLWWTEGSGNTIYF	TGTGCCAGCAGTTTATGGTGGACAGAGGGCTCTGGAAACACCATATATTTT
TRBV29-1	TRBJ1-1	NA	CSVETYGQPTEAFF	TGCAGCGTTGAGACCTACGGACAGCCGACTGAAGCTTTCTTT
TRBV27	TRBJ2-5	TRBD2	CASSSRLAGEQETQYF	TGTGCCAGCAGTTCAAGACTAGCGGGGGAACAAGAGACCCAGTACTTC
TRBV5-4	TRBJ2-7	NA	CASSLDSRYYEQYF	TGTGCCAGCAGCTTGGATAGTCGTTATTACGAGCAGTACTTC
TRBV5-8	TRBJ2-7	NA	CASSPNDSYEQYF	TGTGCCAGCAGCCCCAACGACAGCTACGAGCAGTACTTC
TRBV5-1	TRBJ2-7	NA	CASSPGQPNSNYEQYF	TGCGCCAGCAGCCCTGGACAGCCTAACTCCAACTACGAGCAGTACTTC
TRBV6-5	TRBJ2-3	TRBD1	CASSSGTGDGSDTQYF	TGTGCCAGCAGTTCCGGGACAGGAGATGGATCAGATACGCAGTATTTT
TRBV5-1	TRBJ2-7	NA	CASSLPGNEQYF	TGCGCCAGCAGCTTGCCAGGGAACGAGCAGTACTTC
TRBV6-1	TRBJ2-7	NA	CASSGVGGRAYEQYF	TGTGCCAGCAGTGGGGTAGGAGGGAGAGCCTACGAGCAGTACTTC
TRBV7-8	TRBJ1-5	NA	CASSINHRFNQPQHF	TGTGCCAGCAGCATTAATCACAGGTTTAATCAGCCCCAGCATTTT
TRBV18	TRBJ1-5	TRBD1	CASSPGTVSNQPQHF	TGTGCCAGCTCACCAGGGACAGTCAGCAATCAGCCCCAGCATTTT
TRBV18	TRBJ2-7	NA	CASSPPAGYEQYF	TGTGCCAGCTCACCACCGGCAGGGTACGAGCAGTACTTC
TRBV7-2	TRBJ2-1	TRBD1	CASSATGPSNNEQFF	TGTGCCAGCAGCGCGACAGGGCCCAGCAACAATGAGCAGTTCTTC
TRBV28	TRBJ2-7	TRBD2	CASSPGTGTSDLSRAYEQYF	TGTGCCAGCAGCCCGGGTACGGGGACTAGCGACCTATCCAGAGCTTACGAGCAGTACTTC